This TCR beta chain originates from a study of regulatory T cells in long-lasting Graves disease. As for time point: persistent/refractory GD, antithyroid drugs over 5 years with positive TRAb. PBMCs provided the RNA from which the TCR library was made. With 1 base removed from V and 3 bases from J, the gap between germline ends came to 9 bases. The CDR3 loop spans 14 amino acids. Study observations and caveats: Sample size was small, which may have lowered accuracy. There was favoring of TRBV28, TRBJ1-2 and TRBJ2-5 in persistent disease.

Many counts were recorded for this clonotype. Its specificity is unknown. Construction of TCR beta libraries relied on iRepertoire HTBI primers and on Arm-PCR targeting CDR3 regions. TCRdb reanalysed the multiplex PCR reads using MiXCR and keeps one entry per CDR3 protein. The sample yields about 460,000 distinct CDR3 sequences, about 20% seen once. This rearrangement joins TRBV12-3 or TRBV12-4 to TRBJ1-2, with D maybe TRBD1 (6 bases). The TCR originated in a female donor with Graves disease. The sequencing used peripheral blood mononuclear cells (PBMCs), collected when the disease was refractory, from a patient treated with antithyroid drugs. The CDR3 is CASSLGQAHYGYTF. The CDR3 DNA is TGTGCCAGCAGTTTAGGACAGGCGCACTATGGCTACACCTTC.